These T cell receptor beta chains were read from a single sample in a study of blood T cell repertoires in COVID-19. Data came from immunoSEQ multiplex PCR; TCRdb stores just in-frame clones and leaves some out. There are under 200,000 clones in the sample; around four fifths occur only once, and 0.85% to 0.95% lies in the top ten. Sequencing was carried out using peripheral blood. These TCRs come from a man aged 60-69 years with COVID-19, enrolled during active disease. The CDR3 runs from the conserved cysteine through the conserved F or W. The D gene is left open where the match is weak. Size is omitted from some rows. Given values are once, few, many or a class for expanded clones.

D gene	V gene	clone size	J gene	CDR3 DNA	CDR3 protein
NA	TRBV5-5	NA	TRBJ1-6	TGTGCCAGCAGCTTGGGGACAGCCAATTCACCCCTCCACTTT	CASSLGTANSPLHF
NA	TRBV19	NA	TRBJ1-4	TGTGCCAGTAGACCGGACACTACAACTAATGAAAAACTGTTTTTT	CASRPDTTTNEKLFF
TRBD1	TRBV19	NA	TRBJ2-2	TGTGCCAGCTTCGGACAGGGGGCTACCGGGGAGCTGTTTTTT	CASFGQGATGELFF
TRBD1	TRBV5-1	NA	TRBJ1-1	TGCGCCAGCAGCTTCCGGACAGGCGACACTGAAGCTTTCTTT	CASSFRTGDTEAFF
NA	TRBV5-1	NA	TRBJ2-1	TGCGCCAGCAGCCTACGGACCGGGGACAATGAGCAGTTCTTC	CASSLRTGDNEQFF
TRBD1	TRBV5-1	NA	TRBJ1-6	TGCGCCAGCAGCTTGGGATCGGGGGACAGGGGGAGTTCACCCCTCCACTTT	CASSLGSGDRGSSPLHF
NA	TRBV19	NA	TRBJ2-5	TGTGCCAGTAGTATGGCGGGGACCCAGTACTTC	CASSMAGTQYF
NA	TRBV7-9	once	TRBJ2-5	TGTGCCGGGACTTTCCAAGAGACCCAGTACTTC	CAGTFQETQYF
NA	TRBV10-3	NA	TRBJ2-4	TGTGCCATCAGTGAGTCGGGGAGTGCCAAAAACATTCAGTACTTC	CAISESGSAKNIQYF
NA	TRBV7-2	NA	TRBJ1-1	TGTGCCAGCAGCAAAGGGGGAGTTATGAACACTGAAGCTTTCTTT	CASSKGGVMNTEAFF
NA	TRBV27	NA	TRBJ1-6	TGTGCCAGCAGTTTAGAAGGGGCCCTGAGCTCCTATAATTCACCCCTCCACTTT	CASSLEGALSSYNSPLHF